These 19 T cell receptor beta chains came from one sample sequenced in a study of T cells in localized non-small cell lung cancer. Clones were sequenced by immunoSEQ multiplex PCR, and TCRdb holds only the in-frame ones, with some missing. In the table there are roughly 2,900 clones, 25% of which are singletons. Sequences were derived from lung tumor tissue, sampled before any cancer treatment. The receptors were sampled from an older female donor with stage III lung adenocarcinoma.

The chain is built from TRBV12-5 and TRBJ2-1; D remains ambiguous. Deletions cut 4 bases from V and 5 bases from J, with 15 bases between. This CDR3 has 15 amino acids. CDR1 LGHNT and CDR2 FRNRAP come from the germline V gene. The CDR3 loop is CASGWGALDNNEQFF. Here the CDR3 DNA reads TGTGCTAGTGGTTGGGGTGCACTTGACAACAATGAGCAGTTCTTC.

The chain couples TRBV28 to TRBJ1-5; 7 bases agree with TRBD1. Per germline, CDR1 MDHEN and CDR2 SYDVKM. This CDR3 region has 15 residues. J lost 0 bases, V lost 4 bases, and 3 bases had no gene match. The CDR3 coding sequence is TGTGCCAGCAGTTGGGGGACAGATAGCAATCAGCCCCAGCATTTT. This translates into CASSWGTDSNQPQHF.

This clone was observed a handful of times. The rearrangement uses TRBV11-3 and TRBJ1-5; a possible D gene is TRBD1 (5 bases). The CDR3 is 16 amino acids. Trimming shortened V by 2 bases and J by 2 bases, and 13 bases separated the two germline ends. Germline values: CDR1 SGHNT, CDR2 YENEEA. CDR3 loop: CASSLMGPGGNQPQHF. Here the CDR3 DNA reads TGTGCCAGCAGCTTAATGGGACCAGGAGGCAATCAGCCCCAGCATTTT.

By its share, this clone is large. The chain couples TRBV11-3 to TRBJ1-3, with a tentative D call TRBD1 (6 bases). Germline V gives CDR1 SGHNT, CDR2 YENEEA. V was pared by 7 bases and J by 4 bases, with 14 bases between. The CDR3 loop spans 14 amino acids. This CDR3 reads CASKGGLSGNTIYF. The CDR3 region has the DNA TGTGCCAGCAAAGGGGGTTTATCGGGAAACACCATATATTTT.

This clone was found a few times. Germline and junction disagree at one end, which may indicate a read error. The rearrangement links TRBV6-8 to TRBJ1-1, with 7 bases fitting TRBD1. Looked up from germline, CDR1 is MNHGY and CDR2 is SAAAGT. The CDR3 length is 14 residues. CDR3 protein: CAISGNRGYTEAFF. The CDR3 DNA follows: TGTGCCATCAGTGGGAACAGGGGATACACTGAAGCTTTCTTT.

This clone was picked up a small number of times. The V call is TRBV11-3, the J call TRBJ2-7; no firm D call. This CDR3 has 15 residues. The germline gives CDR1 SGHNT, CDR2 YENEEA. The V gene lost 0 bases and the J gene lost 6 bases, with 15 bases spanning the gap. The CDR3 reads CASSLDMAIVGEQYF. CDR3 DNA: TGTGCCAGCAGCTTAGATATGGCTATTGTGGGCGAGCAGTACTTC.

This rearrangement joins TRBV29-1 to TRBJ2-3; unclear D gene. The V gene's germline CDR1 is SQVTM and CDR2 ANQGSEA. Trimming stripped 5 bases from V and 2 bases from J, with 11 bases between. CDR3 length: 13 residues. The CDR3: CSVFGQFTDTQYF. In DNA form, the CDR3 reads TGCAGCGTTTTCGGTCAGTTCACAGATACGCAGTATTTT.

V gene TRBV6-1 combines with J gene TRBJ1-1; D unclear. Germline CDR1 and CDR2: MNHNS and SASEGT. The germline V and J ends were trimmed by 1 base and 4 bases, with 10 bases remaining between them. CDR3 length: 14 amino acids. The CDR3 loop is CASSEVGRATEAFF. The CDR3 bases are TGTGCCAGCAGTGAAGTCGGTAGGGCCACTGAAGCTTTCTTT.

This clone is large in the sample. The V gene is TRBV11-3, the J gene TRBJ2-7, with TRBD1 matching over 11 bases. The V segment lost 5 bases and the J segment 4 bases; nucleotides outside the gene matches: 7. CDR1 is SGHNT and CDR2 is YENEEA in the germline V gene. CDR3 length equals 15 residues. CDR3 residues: CASSALDRGRYEQYF. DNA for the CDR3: TGTGCCAGCAGCGCCCTGGACAGGGGGCGGTACGAGCAGTACTTC.

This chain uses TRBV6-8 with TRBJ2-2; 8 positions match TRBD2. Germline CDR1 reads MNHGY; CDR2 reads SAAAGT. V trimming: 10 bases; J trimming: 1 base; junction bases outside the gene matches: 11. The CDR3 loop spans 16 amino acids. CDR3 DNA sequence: TGTGCCATCAGGACAGCGGGAGCCATGAACACCGGGGAGCTGTTTTTT. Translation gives CAIRTAGAMNTGELFF.

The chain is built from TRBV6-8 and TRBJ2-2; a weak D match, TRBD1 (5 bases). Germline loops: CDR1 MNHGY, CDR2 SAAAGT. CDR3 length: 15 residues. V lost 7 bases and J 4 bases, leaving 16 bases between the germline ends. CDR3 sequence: CASNPAGWTTGELFF. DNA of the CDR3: TGTGCCAGCAATCCGGCAGGGTGGACCACCGGGGAGCTGTTTTTT.

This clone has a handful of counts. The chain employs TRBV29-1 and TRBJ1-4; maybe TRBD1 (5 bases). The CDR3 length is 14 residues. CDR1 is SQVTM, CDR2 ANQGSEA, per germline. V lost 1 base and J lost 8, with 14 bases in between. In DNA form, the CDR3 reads TGCAGCGTTGAAGCGAGGGCGGGGGGGGAAAAACTGTTTTTT. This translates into CSVEARAGGEKLFF.

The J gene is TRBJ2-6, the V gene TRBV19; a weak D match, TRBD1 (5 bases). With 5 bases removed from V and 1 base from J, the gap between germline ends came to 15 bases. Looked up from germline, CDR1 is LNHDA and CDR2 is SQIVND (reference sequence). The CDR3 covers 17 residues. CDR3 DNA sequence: TGTGCCAGTAGTCCTCCCAGACAGATTTCTGGGGCCAACGTCCTGACTTTC. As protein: CASSPPRQISGANVLTF.

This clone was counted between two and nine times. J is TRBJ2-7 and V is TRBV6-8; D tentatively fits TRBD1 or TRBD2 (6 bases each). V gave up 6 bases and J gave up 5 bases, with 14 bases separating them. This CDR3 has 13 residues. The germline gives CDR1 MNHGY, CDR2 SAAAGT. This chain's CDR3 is CASRVGGMNEQYF. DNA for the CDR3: TGTGCCAGCAGGGTCGGGGGCATGAACGAGCAGTACTTC.

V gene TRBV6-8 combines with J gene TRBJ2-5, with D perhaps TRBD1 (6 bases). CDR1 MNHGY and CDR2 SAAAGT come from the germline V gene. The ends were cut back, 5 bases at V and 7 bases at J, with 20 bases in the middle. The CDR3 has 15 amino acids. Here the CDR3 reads CASSRLAGTSGTQYF. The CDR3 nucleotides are TGTGCCAGCAGTAGACTGGCCGGGACATCCGGGACCCAGTACTTC.

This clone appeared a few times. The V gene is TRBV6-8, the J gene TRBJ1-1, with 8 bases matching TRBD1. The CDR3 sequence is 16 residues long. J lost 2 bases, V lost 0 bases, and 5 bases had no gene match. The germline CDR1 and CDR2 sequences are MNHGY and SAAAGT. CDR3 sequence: CASSYSPGQVNTEAFF. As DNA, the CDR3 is TGTGCCAGCAGTTACTCCCCGGGACAGGTAAACACTGAAGCTTTCTTT.

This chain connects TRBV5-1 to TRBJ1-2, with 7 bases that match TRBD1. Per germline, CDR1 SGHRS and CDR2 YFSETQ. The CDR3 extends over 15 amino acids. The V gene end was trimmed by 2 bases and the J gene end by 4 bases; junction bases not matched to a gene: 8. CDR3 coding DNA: TGCGCCAGCAGCTTCTCGGGACAGCGTTTCTATGGCTACACCTTC. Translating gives CASSFSGQRFYGYTF.

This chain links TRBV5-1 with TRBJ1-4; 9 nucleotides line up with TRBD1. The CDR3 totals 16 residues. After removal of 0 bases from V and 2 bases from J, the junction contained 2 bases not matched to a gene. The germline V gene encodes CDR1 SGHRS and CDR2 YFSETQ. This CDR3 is CASSLGDRVTNEKLFF. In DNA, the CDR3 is TGCGCCAGCAGCTTGGGGGACAGGGTTACTAATGAAAAACTGTTTTTT.

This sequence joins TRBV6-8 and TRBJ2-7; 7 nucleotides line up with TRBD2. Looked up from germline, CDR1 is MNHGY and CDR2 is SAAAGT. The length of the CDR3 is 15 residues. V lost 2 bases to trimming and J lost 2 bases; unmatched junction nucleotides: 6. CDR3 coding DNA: TGTGCCAGCAGTTACGAGAGCCGGGGGGCCTACGAGCAGTACTTC. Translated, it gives CASSYESRGAYEQYF.